This is a list of T cell receptor beta chains from one sample in a study of brain T cells in children with intractable seizures. Using immunoSEQ multiplex PCR, the repertoire was profiled, and TCRdb retains in-frame clones only, with some absent. The sample lists about 320,000 clones, over 90% seen once, with about 6% in the top ten. The sample here was peripheral blood, taken less than 6 months after surgery. These receptors were obtained from a boy under three years old with tuberous sclerosis and intractable seizures. CDR3s include the opening cysteine and the closing phenylalanine or tryptophan. Each record gives: D gene, V gene, clone size, J gene, CDR3 DNA, CDR3 protein. The D gene is left open where the match is weak. Clone size, where shown, is once, few, many, or a class for clones that have expanded.

NA	TRBV6-5	NA	TRBJ1-4	TGTGCCACCGACTGGGGAGGGGGTTATGAAAAACTGTTTTTT	CATDWGGGYEKLFF
TRBD1	TRBV2	NA	TRBJ1-6	TGTGCCAGCAACCAGGGACAGGGGGATTTTTCACCCCTCCACTTT	CASNQGQGDFSPLHF
NA	TRBV7-2	NA	TRBJ1-5	TGTGCCAGCAGCCTGGCTGGGACCTCAAATCAGCCCCAGCATTTT	CASSLAGTSNQPQHF
NA	TRBV3-1/TRBV3-2	NA	TRBJ1-1	TGTGCCAGCAGCCAAGGGCCGTCCTCTGAAGCTTTCTTT	CASSQGPSSEAFF
NA	TRBV2	NA	TRBJ2-7	TGTGCCAGCAGTGAAGGCGACAGGAGCACCTACGAGCAGTACTTC	CASSEGDRSTYEQYF
NA	TRBV7-8	NA	TRBJ1-3	TGTGCCAGCAGCTCACACACGAGAGACACCATATATTTT	CASSSHTRDTIYF
NA	TRBV19	NA	TRBJ2-1	TGTGCCAGTAGTACGTGGGACCACCAGTTCTTC	CASSTWDHQFF
NA	TRBV7-3	few	TRBJ1-1	TGTGCCAGCAGCTTAGGGGGTGCTGAAGCTTTCTTT	CASSLGGAEAFF
NA	TRBV4-2	NA	TRBJ1-6	TGTGCCAGCAGCCAAGGTGAAGACAGGATAATTCACCCCCTCCACTTT	CASSQGEDRIIHPLHF
NA	TRBV5-1	NA	TRBJ1-3	TGCGCCAGCGGCAGGGTTGGAGAAAACACCATATATTTT	CASGRVGENTIYF
TRBD2	TRBV6-1	NA	TRBJ2-3	TGTGCCAGCAGTGAGCGGGGGGGCAAAGATACGCAGTATTTT	CASSERGGKDTQYF
NA	TRBV19	once	TRBJ1-1	TGTGCCAGTAGGTTCCCCGCAAACACTGAAGCTTTCTTT	CASRFPANTEAFF
TRBD1	TRBV6-1	NA	TRBJ2-1	TGTGCCAGCAGTGGCCTGACAGGGAAGGGGACCTACAATGAGCAGTTCTTC	CASSGLTGKGTYNEQFF
TRBD2	TRBV27	NA	TRBJ2-1	TGTGCCAGCAGTTTCTCCGCTAGCGGGGGGTACAATGAGCAGTTCTTC	CASSFSASGGYNEQFF
TRBD1	TRBV25-1	NA	TRBJ2-7	TGTGCCAGCAGTAGGACAGGGAAGACCTACGAGCAGTACTTC	CASSRTGKTYEQYF
TRBD1	TRBV6-5	NA	TRBJ2-2	TGTGCCAGCAGCCCCTGGGGACAGGGCCGGGAGCTGTTTTTT	CASSPWGQGRELFF
NA	TRBV27	NA	TRBJ2-5	TGTGCCAGCAGTTTATCGTGGGGGGCGGAGACCCAGTACTTC	CASSLSWGAETQYF
TRBD2	TRBV9	NA	TRBJ2-3	TGTGCCAGCAGCCTCCGACTAGCGGGGGCCGGAAGTACGCAGTATTTT	CASSLRLAGAGSTQYF
TRBD2	TRBV28	few	TRBJ2-7	TGTGCCAGCAGGCGGACTAGCGTCTACTACGAGCAGTACTTC	CASRRTSVYYEQYF
TRBD1	TRBV5-1	NA	TRBJ1-1	TGCGCCAGCAGCAGACAGGGAGATTCTGAAGCTTTCTTT	CASSRQGDSEAFF
NA	TRBV21-1	NA	TRBJ2-2	TGTGCCAGCAGCTACCCGGGACGCACTCCTGGGAGCGGGGAGCTGTTTTTT	CASSYPGRTPGSGELFF
NA	TRBV7-2	NA	TRBJ1-3	TGTGCCAGCAGCTTAAGCTCTGGAAACACCATATATTTT	CASSLSSGNTIYF
NA	TRBV25-1	NA	TRBJ2-1	TGTGCCAGCAGTGACTCCCATGGTTATGACAATGAGCAGTTCTTC	CASSDSHGYDNEQFF
NA	TRBV15	once	TRBJ2-7	TGTGCCACCAGCAGAGACAGGGGCTACTCCTACGAGCAGTACTTC	CATSRDRGYSYEQYF
NA	TRBV15	NA	TRBJ2-1	TGTGCCACCAGCACCACCATGAGCTCCTACAATGAGCAGTTCTTC	CATSTTMSSYNEQFF
NA	TRBV7-6	NA	TRBJ2-1	TGTGCCAGCAGCTTAGGATTTGGCTCATTAAATGAGCAGTTCTTC	CASSLGFGSLNEQFF
TRBD2	TRBV19	NA	TRBJ2-3	TGTGCCAGTAGTAGGACTAGCGGCACAGATACGCAGTATTTT	CASSRTSGTDTQYF
TRBD2	TRBV7-9	NA	TRBJ2-3	TGTGCCAGCAGCTTAGCTAGCGGGGGGGATACGCAGTATTTT	CASSLASGGDTQYF
NA	TRBV5-4	NA	TRBJ2-1	TGTGCCAGCGGCCGCTGGGACAATGAGCAGTTCTTC	CASGRWDNEQFF
NA	TRBV4-1	NA	TRBJ1-2	TGCGCCAGCAGCCAAGATAGTCCAGGCCTGGCAACCGGCTACACCTTC	CASSQDSPGLATGYTF
NA	TRBV27	NA	TRBJ2-7	TGTGCCAGCAGCTCCGGGACCACCTACGAGCAGTACTTC	CASSSGTTYEQYF
NA	TRBV5-6	NA	TRBJ1-6	TGTGCCAGCAGCTTCGGACTGGTGGACAGCTATAATTCACCCCTCCACTTT	CASSFGLVDSYNSPLHF
NA	TRBV11-2	NA	TRBJ1-1	TGTGCCAGCAGTGCAGGGAACACTGAAGCTTTCTTT	CASSAGNTEAFF
NA	TRBV9	NA	TRBJ1-1	TGTGCCAGCAGCGCCGAGACAGGCCCCGGTGGTGAAGCTTTCTTT	CASSAETGPGGEAFF
NA	TRBV4-1	NA	TRBJ1-4	TGCGCCAGCAGCCAAGAGTGGAGGGGAGAAAAACTGTTTTTT	CASSQEWRGEKLFF
NA	TRBV30	few	TRBJ2-7	TGTGCCTGGAGTGTAGGGTACGAGCAGTACTTC	CAWSVGYEQYF
TRBD1	TRBV6-5	NA	TRBJ2-7	TGTGCCAGCAGTATAGACAGGGGTTTCAACGAGCAGTACTTC	CASSIDRGFNEQYF
TRBD1	TRBV6-5	NA	TRBJ1-1	TGTGCCAGCAGCACAGGGGGCACTGAAGCTTTCTTT	CASSTGGTEAFF
TRBD2	TRBV4-1	NA	TRBJ2-1	TGCGCCAGCAGCCGCGGGAGGGCCCCTTACAATGAGCAGTTCTTC	CASSRGRAPYNEQFF
TRBD2	TRBV10-3	NA	TRBJ2-7	TGTGCCATCAGCCCTTCCCCTTGGACTAGCGGATACGAGCAGTACTTC	CAISPSPWTSGYEQYF
TRBD2	TRBV18	NA	TRBJ2-7	TGTGCCAGCTCACCTGCGAACGGGGGGGCCTACGAGCAGTACTTC	CASSPANGGAYEQYF
TRBD2	TRBV6-4	NA	TRBJ2-1	TGTGCCAGCAGAGCCGGGACTAGCGGGAACAATGAGCAGTTCTTC	CASRAGTSGNNEQFF
NA	TRBV28	once	TRBJ2-1	TGTGCCAGCAGTCTCCGGGACAACCTATCCTACAATGAGCAGTTCTTC	CASSLRDNLSYNEQFF
NA	TRBV12-3/TRBV12-4	NA	TRBJ1-1	TGTGCCAGCAGTTTTAGGGTGAACACTGAAGCTTTCTTT	CASSFRVNTEAFF
NA	TRBV12-3/TRBV12-4	once	TRBJ2-7	TGTGCCAGCAGTTTATCGGACACGGAGGGCCAGTACTTC	CASSLSDTEGQYF
NA	TRBV24-1	NA	TRBJ2-2	TGTGCCACCAGTGACCCCCAACAGAACACCGGGGAGCTGTTTTTT	CATSDPQQNTGELFF
NA	TRBV28	once	TRBJ1-5	TGTGCCAGCAGTTTATCTTCTGACAGGAACCAGCCCCAGCATTTT	CASSLSSDRNQPQHF
NA	TRBV9	NA	TRBJ1-3	TGTGCCAGCAGCCCTCAAACAGGCGGGAGCTCTGGAAACACCATATATTTT	CASSPQTGGSSGNTIYF
NA	TRBV7-8	NA	TRBJ2-7	TGTGCCAGCAGCTTCGAACCCGGCCCATACGAGCAGTACTTC	CASSFEPGPYEQYF
NA	TRBV2	NA	TRBJ1-5	TGTGCCAGCAAGGGCGGCACAGGGCTCAATCAGCCCCAGCATTTT	CASKGGTGLNQPQHF